Below, 3 T cell receptor beta chains from the same sample are listed, as sequenced in a study of blood T cells in healthy people across ages. Sample-barcoded 5' priming and a J-beta primer mix drove a second PCR of roughly 6 to 12 cycles. Each CDR3 protein gets one entry after TCRdb re-called the 5' RACE reads with MiXCR. Altogether roughly 790,000 distinct CDR3 sequences are present, about 42% being singletons, with the ten largest covering under 25%. Material: blood. The receptors stem from a woman aged 55-69 years in good health.

The chain employs TRBV11-2 and TRBJ2-3, with 12 bases that match TRBD2. The CDR3 has 14 amino acids. In germline, CDR1 is SGHAT, CDR2 FQNNGV. V gave up 8 bases and J gave up 3 bases; unmatched junction bases: 3. The CDR3 protein is CASLTSGRTDTQYF. DNA for the CDR3: TGTGCCAGCTTGACTAGCGGGAGAACAGATACGCAGTATTTT.

The V gene is TRBV20-1, the J gene TRBJ1-1, with D possibly TRBD1 on 6 matching bases. The CDR3 consists of 12 residues. Trimming left V 6 bases short and J 1 base short, with 9 bases between. Germline V gives CDR1 DFQATT, CDR2 SNEGSKA (reference sequence). Here the CDR3 reads CSATTGNTEAFF. Written as DNA, the CDR3 is TGCAGTGCCACGACAGGGAACACTGAAGCTTTCTTT.

This clonotype was recorded once. Since the CDR3 does not end with the conserved phenylalanine or tryptophan, this likely comes from a read error. This chain joins TRBV3-1 and TRBJ2-1; 11 bases align to TRBD2. The CDR3 runs to 20 residues. CDR1 and CDR2 from the germline V gene are LGHDT and YNNKEL (reference sequence). Trimming cost V 0 bases and J 0 bases; bases outside gene matches: 10. As DNA, the CDR3 is TGTGCCAGCAGCCAAGACAAGGGACTAGCGGAGTCGAACTCCTACAATGAGCAGTTCTCC. Translation: CASSQDKGLAESNSYNEQFS.